The 30 T cell receptor beta chains below come from one sample, sequenced in a study of T cell clonality in common variable immunodeficiency. Profiled with immunoSEQ multiplex PCR; TCRdb holds only in-frame clones, not every one. Sampling found about 43,000 clones, none seen once. The sequencing input was peripheral blood mononuclear cells. All receptors come from a person aged 18 to 75 in good health.

This clone appeared many times. The CDR3 loop is CASSSSGQDEKLFF. CDR3 bases read: TGTGCCAGCAGCAGTTCCGGACAGGATGAAAAA. V is TRBV7-9 and J is TRBJ1-4, with 7 bases aligning to TRBD1. The read terminates 3 residues ahead of where the CDR3 ends, so the germline J gene completes it. J gave up 6 bases and V 5 bases, and 6 bases lay outside the gene matches. Germline CDR1 reads SEHNR; CDR2 reads FQNEAQ (reference sequence). The CDR3 contains 14 residues.

This clone has ten or more counts. The read gets to within 3 residues of the CDR3 end, and the germline J gene fills in the rest. This chain joins TRBV2 and TRBJ1-1, with D hard to call. The CDR3 spans 11 residues. CDR1 and CDR2 (germline): SNHLY, FYNNEI. The part of the CDR3 DNA that was read is TGTGCCAGCAGTGCGCAAGAAACT. Amino acids: CASSAQET. The complete CDR3 reads CASSAQETAFF.

This clone was picked up many times. The read is 3 residues too short to cover the CDR3 end, so that end is filled in from the germline J gene. This sequence joins TRBV19 and TRBJ1-5; possibly TRBD1 for D (5 bases). The CDR3 is 13 amino acids. Trimming cost V 3 bases and J 8 bases, with 11 bases left between them. Per germline, CDR1 LNHDA and CDR2 SQIVND (reference sequence). The covered CDR3 bases are TGTGCCAGTAGTATCGTATGGGGGGAGCCC. Encoded protein: CASSIVWGEP. The entire CDR3 reads CASSIVWGEPQHF.

At least ten counts were recorded for this clone. The observed sequence ends 3 residues before the CDR3 terminus, with the missing tail filled in from the germline J gene. The gene calls are TRBV20-1 and TRBJ1-1; perhaps TRBD1 as D (6 bases). CDR3 size: 15 residues. Per germline, CDR1 DFQATT and CDR2 SNEGSKA (reference sequence). V was pared by 3 bases and J by 5 bases, with 19 bases between. Partial CDR3 DNA: TGCAGTGCTAGTTCCCCTTGGGGGCAGGCGACTGAA. Its protein is CSASSPWGQATE. The complete CDR3 sequence is CSASSPWGQATEAFF.

This clone was seen repeatedly, ten times or more. The read comes to an end 3 residues before the CDR3 does, leaving the germline J gene to fill in the end. The V call is TRBV20-1, the J call TRBJ2-3; 9 positions agree with TRBD2. CDR3 length equals 12 residues. Germline loops: CDR1 DFQATT, CDR2 SNEGSKA (reference sequence). V was pared by 6 bases and J by 6 bases, with 4 bases of the junction left unmatched. The DNA read from the CDR3 is TGCAGTGCAACCAGCGGGAGGGATACG. It yields the protein CSATSGRDT. The CDR3 reads in full as CSATSGRDTQYF.

This clone was seen ten or more times. The CDR3 goes on 3 residues after the read ends, and that part is filled in from the germline J gene. The V and J genes are TRBV5-4 and TRBJ1-5, with TRBD1 matching over 8 bases. V shed 4 bases, J shed 5 bases, and the junction held 5 bases outside the gene matches. This CDR3 has 14 residues. Germline V lookup: CDR1 SGHNT, CDR2 YYREEE (reference sequence). The CDR3 is CASSEQGGDQPQHF. The CDR3 DNA, read in part, is TGTGCCAGCAGCGAACAGGGGGGGGATCAGCCC.

This clone was detected many times. Partial CDR3 DNA: TGTGCCAGCAGTTTATGGCCGTCCCAGGGAAAA. Its translation: CASSLWPSQGK. The whole CDR3 protein reads CASSLWPSQGKLFF. This chain connects TRBV12-3 or TRBV12-4 to TRBJ1-4, with D tentatively TRBD1 (5 bases). The DNA ends 3 residues before the CDR3 does, and the rest of the CDR3 is filled in from the germline J gene. This CDR3 region has 14 residues. V shed 2 bases and J shed 10 bases, with 14 bases lying between them.

This clone has a count of ten or more. Sequencing ends 3 residues short of the CDR3 end; the germline J gene provides the rest. The chain carries TRBV7-2 and TRBJ1-2; TRBD1 matches 7 bases. CDR1 SGHTA and CDR2 FQGNSA come from the germline V gene. The CDR3 length is 13 residues. V lost 4 bases and J lost 6; bases outside the gene matches: 5. This CDR3 reads CASSSGGTNGYTF. Partial CDR3 DNA: TGTGCCAGCAGCTCAGGGGGGACAAATGGC.

Many counts were recorded for this clone. Read data end 3 residues before the CDR3 end; the end is taken from the germline J gene. The chain links TRBV20-1 to TRBJ1-1; D ambiguous. The CDR3 runs to 11 residues. The ends were cut back, 1 base at V and 5 bases at J, with 5 bases in the middle. From germline, CDR1 is DFQATT and CDR2 SNEGSKA (reference sequence). The CDR3 loop reads CSARAGTEAFF. Incomplete CDR3 DNA: TGCAGTGCTAGAGCGGGGACTGAA.

This clone was detected ten times or more. The DNA ends 3 residues before the CDR3 does, and the rest of the CDR3 is filled in from the germline J gene. This chain joins TRBV19 and TRBJ2-5, with 7 bases lining up with TRBD2. Trimming took 3 bases from V and 1 from J; bases not matched to a gene: 11. Germline V CDR1 and CDR2: LNHDA, SQIVND (reference sequence). CDR3 size: 17 residues. Partial CDR3 DNA: TGTGCCAGTAGTATTCAACCGGACTGGGGGGGCCAAGAGACC. Its translation is CASSIQPDWGGQET. The whole CDR3 reads CASSIQPDWGGQETQYF.

The sample holds many counts of this clone. The read finishes 3 residues shy of the CDR3 end, and the germline J gene is used to complete it. This chain links TRBV30 with TRBJ1-6; tentative D call: TRBD1 (6 bases). This CDR3 comprises 16 residues. Germline CDR1 GTSNPN, CDR2 SVGIG (reference sequence). With 0 bases removed from V and 0 bases from J, the gap between germline ends came to 9 bases. CDR3: CAWSVQGSSYNSPLHF. The sequenced part of the CDR3 DNA is TGTGCCTGGAGTGTCCAGGGGAGCTCCTATAATTCACCC. The variable domain in full, with the rest retrieved from reference TRBV30 and TRBJ1-6, is SQTIHQWPATLVQPVGSPLSLECTVEGTSNPNLYWYRQAAGRGLQLLFYSVGIGQISSEVPQNLSASRPQDRQFILSSKKLLLSDSGFYLCAWSVQGSSYNSPLHFGNGTRLTVT.

This clone was counted ten times or more. The observed sequence ends 3 residues before the CDR3 terminus, with the missing tail filled in from the germline J gene. The chain uses TRBV12-3 or TRBV12-4 and TRBJ1-2; D gene ambiguous. CDR3 size: 15 residues. CDR3 residues: CASSFMGSSYNDYTF. The covered CDR3 bases are TGTGCCAGCAGTTTTATGGGTAGCTCCTACAATGAC.

At least ten counts were recorded for this clone. Coverage ceases 3 residues before the CDR3 finishes, and the germline J gene fills in the end. The chain links TRBV19 to TRBJ1-5; D is perhaps TRBD1 (6 bases). The CDR3 is made up of 15 amino acids. V gave up 7 bases and J gave up 0 bases, with 13 bases separating them. Germline V CDR1 and CDR2: LNHDA, SQIVND (reference sequence). The CDR3 region is CASNEGGGSNQPQHF. CDR3 DNA, as far as it was read: TGTGCCAGTAATGAGGGGGGGGGTAGCAATCAGCCC.

Notes on this clone: The read stops 3 residues short of the end of the CDR3; the missing end is completed from the germline J gene. The chain employs TRBV30 and TRBJ2-7; possibly TRBD1 for D (5 bases). Germline values: CDR1 GTSNPN, CDR2 SVGIG (reference sequence). This CDR3 is built from 13 residues. V was cut by 4 bases and J by 0 bases, with 10 bases left in between. The sequenced CDR3 bases are TGTGCCTGGACCAAAGACAGCTCCTACGAG. This codes for CAWTKDSSYE. The full CDR3 is CAWTKDSSYEQYF.

This clone was seen many times. The read finishes 3 residues shy of the CDR3 end, and the germline J gene is used to complete it. The gene calls are TRBV2 and TRBJ2-1, with TRBD2 matching 8 bases. V was clipped by 8 bases and J by 6 bases; unmatched bases: 6. The germline CDR1 and CDR2 sequences are SNHLY and FYNNEI. The CDR3 sequence is 13 residues long. CDR3 sequence reads: CASPGLEINEQFF. The covered CDR3 bases are TGTGCCAGCCCGGGACTAGAAATCAATGAG.

This clone was recorded many times. The missing CDR3 end, 3 residues past where the read stops, is filled in from the germline J gene. The V and J genes are TRBV6-2 or TRBV6-3 and TRBJ2-1, with D perhaps matching TRBD2 (6 bases). The V end lost 4 bases, the J end lost 0 bases, and 16 bases lay between the germline ends. CDR1 and CDR2 from the germline V gene are MNHEY and SVGEGT. The CDR3 has 17 amino acids. This CDR3 reads CASSSLGAGSSYNEQFF. The sequenced part of the CDR3 DNA is TGTGCCAGCAGTTCCTTAGGTGCGGGGAGCTCCTACAATGAG.

In regard to this clone: The read ends 3 residues early relative to the CDR3; the germline J gene fills the gap. This sequence joins TRBV11-3 and TRBJ2-7; the match to TRBD1 covers 7 bases. Germline CDR1 and CDR2: SGHNT and YENEEA. This CDR3 is 13 amino acids long. The junction had 4 bases not matched to a gene; V was cut back by 5 bases and J by 3 bases. This chain's CDR3 is CASSRRQGYEQYF. The DNA read from the CDR3 is TGTGCCAGCAGCCGTCGACAGGGCTACGAG.

This clone was seen many times. The observed sequence ends 3 residues before the CDR3 terminus, with the missing tail filled in from the germline J gene. V and J are TRBV30 and TRBJ2-2; 9 nucleotides line up with TRBD1. The CDR3 has 16 residues. V gave up 0 bases and J gave up 1 base; unmatched junction bases: 3. Germline CDR1 GTSNPN, CDR2 SVGIG (reference sequence). CDR3 sequence: CAWSVGTGRNTGELFF. The CDR3 bases that were read are TGTGCCTGGAGTGTTGGGACAGGGAGGAACACCGGGGAG.

This clone was picked up many times. Read coverage stops 3 residues before the CDR3 terminus; the germline J gene supplies the remainder. J is TRBJ2-3 and V is TRBV30; 8 bases map to TRBD2. CDR3 length: 16 residues. Germline V lookup: CDR1 GTSNPN, CDR2 SVGIG (reference sequence). With 1 base clipped from V and 4 bases from J, the junction kept 10 bases outside the gene matches. CDR3 sequence reads: CAWSGPGRGGADTQYF. The sequenced part of the CDR3 DNA is TGTGCCTGGAGTGGGCCCGGGAGGGGGGGCGCAGATACG. The full variable domain, completed using reference TRBV30 and TRBJ2-3, is SQTIHQWPATLVQPVGSPLSLECTVEGTSNPNLYWYRQAAGRGLQLLFYSVGIGQISSEVPQNLSASRPQDRQFILSSKKLLLSDSGFYLCAWSGPGRGGADTQYFGPGTRLTVL.

There are many counts of this clone. The read falls 3 residues short of the CDR3 end, and the missing part is taken from the germline J gene. The genes are TRBV29-1 and TRBJ1-2; 8 nucleotides agree with TRBD1. The junction had 1 base not matched to a gene; V was cut back by 4 bases and J by 6 bases. The length of the CDR3 is 11 residues. Germline V gives CDR1 SQVTM, CDR2 ANQGSEA. CDR3 amino acids: CSVAGGDGYTF. The DNA read from the CDR3 is TGCAGCGTTGCAGGGGGCGATGGC. The whole variable domain, remainder taken from reference TRBV29-1 and TRBJ1-2, is SAVISQKPSRDICQRGTSLTIQCQVDSQVTMMFWYRQQPGQSLTLIATANQGSEATYESGFVIDKFPISRPNLTFSTLTVSNMSPEDSSIYLCSVAGGDGYTFGSGTRLTVV.

This clone was seen repeatedly, ten times or more. The sequenced fragment ends 3 residues before the CDR3 boundary, so the rest is inferred from the germline J gene. The chain is built from TRBV30 and TRBJ2-1; 9 positions agree with TRBD1. V was pared by 8 bases and J by 8 bases, with 10 bases of the junction left unmatched. This CDR3 has 13 amino acids. Germline loops: CDR1 GTSNPN, CDR2 SVGIG (reference sequence). This CDR3 is CAHRTGVADEQFF. The CDR3 bases that were read are TGTGCCCACCGGACAGGGGTGGCGGATGAG.

This clone showed up many times. Read sequence stops 3 residues before the CDR3 end, and the germline J gene provides the missing end. The chain has TRBV30 and TRBJ1-5; D is perhaps TRBD1 (5 bases). Germline V CDR1 and CDR2: GTSNPN, SVGIG (reference sequence). The V end was cut by 3 bases, the J end by 6 bases, with 12 bases between. This CDR3 comprises 13 residues. CDR3 loop: CAWSREGSQPQHF. The DNA read from the CDR3 is TGTGCCTGGAGCAGGGAGGGGTCTCAGCCC.

This clone was seen ten or more times. The read terminates 3 residues before the CDR3 end, so the remaining end is supplied by the germline J gene. V usage is TRBV5-1 and J usage is TRBJ1-1; TRBD1 agrees at 7 bases. Germline V gene lookup returns CDR1 SGHRS and CDR2 YFSETQ. The CDR3 contains 14 residues. Trimming removed 2 bases from V and 1 base from J; junction bases left unmatched: 2. Partial CDR3 DNA: TGCGCCAGCAGCTTAACAGGGGAGAACACTGAA. This gives the protein CASSLTGENTE. The full CDR3 protein reads CASSLTGENTEAFF.

Worth noting for this clone: One end of the junction fails to match germline, which may point to a read error. The read is 3 residues too short to cover the CDR3 end, so that end is filled in from the germline J gene. The chain combines TRBV7-7 with TRBJ2-2, with TRBD1 matching 9 bases. Germline V lookup: CDR1 SSHAT, CDR2 FNYEAQ (reference sequence). The CDR3 consists of 17 residues. The DNA read from the CDR3 is TGTGCTAGCAGCTTAGCGTCACAGGGGGCGCTCACCGGGGAG. Translation: CASSLASQGALTGE. The entire CDR3 protein is CASSLASQGALTGELFF. The full variable domain, completed using reference TRBV7-7 and TRBJ2-2, is GAGVSQSPRYKVTKRGQDVTLRCDPISSHATLYWYQQALGQGPEFLTYFNYEAQPDKSGLPSDRFSAERPEGSISTLTIQRTEQRDSAMYRCASSLASQGALTGELFFGEGSRLTVL.

This clone was picked up many times. Read sequence stops 3 residues before the CDR3 end, and the germline J gene provides the missing end. The chain uses TRBV7-6 and TRBJ2-7, with 7 bases matching TRBD1. Germline V gene data show CDR1 as SGHVS and CDR2 as FNYEAQ. The CDR3 length is 16 residues. V lost 1 base and J lost 1; bases outside the gene matches: 7. The CDR3 bases that were read are TGTGCCAGCAGCTTAGTTCTTGGGACAGCATCCTACGAG. Its translation is CASSLVLGTASYE. The entire CDR3 sequence reads CASSLVLGTASYEQYF.

This clone has a count of ten or more. Sequencing ends 3 residues short of the CDR3 end; the germline J gene provides the rest. The genes are TRBV20-1 and TRBJ2-7; 10 bases match TRBD1. J lost 6 bases, V lost 5 bases, and 10 bases had no gene match. The germline CDR1 and CDR2 sequences are DFQATT and SNEGSKA (reference sequence). CDR3 size: 14 residues. The CDR3 reads CSAGGKDRGFEQYF. The covered CDR3 bases are TGCAGTGCTGGAGGAAAGGACAGGGGGTTCGAG.

There are many counts of this clone. The CDR3 is CSARDRASGRGIYNSPLHF. The CDR3 bases that were read are TGCAGTGCTAGAGATCGGGCTTCGGGCAGGGGAATTTATAATTCACCC. The gene calls are TRBV20-1 and TRBJ1-6; D may be TRBD1 (6 bases). The observed sequence ends 3 residues before the CDR3 terminus, with the missing tail filled in from the germline J gene. The CDR3 runs 19 residues. V lost 0 bases and J 4 bases, leaving 22 bases between the germline ends. The V gene's germline CDR1 is DFQATT and CDR2 SNEGSKA (reference sequence).

The table lists this clone with many counts. The read gets to within 3 residues of the CDR3 end, and the germline J gene fills in the rest. This chain joins TRBV20-1 and TRBJ2-2; 8 nucleotides match TRBD2. Looked up from germline, CDR1 is DFQATT and CDR2 is SNEGSKA (reference sequence). This CDR3 is built from 18 residues. J lost 2 bases, V lost 6 bases, and 17 bases had no gene match. CDR3 amino acids: CSAPLSAGGPTNTGELFF. The CDR3 bases that were read are TGCAGTGCCCCCCTCTCGGCGGGAGGCCCGACCAACACCGGGGAG.

This clone was observed many times. The CDR3 extends 3 residues past the end of the read, so its final part is completed from the germline J gene. The J gene is TRBJ2-2, the V gene TRBV6-1; D is unresolved. The CDR3 loop spans 14 amino acids. The germline V gene encodes CDR1 MNHNS and CDR2 SASEGT. V lost 2 bases, J lost 6 bases, and 10 bases lay in between. CDR3 DNA, as far as it was read: TGTGCCAGCAGTGAATCCCTACGTGCCGGGGAG. Translation gives CASSESLRAGE. The CDR3 reads in full as CASSESLRAGELFF.

This clone was seen ten or more times. The read stops 3 residues short of the end of the CDR3; the missing end is completed from the germline J gene. The V call is TRBV3-1 (or the pseudogene TRBV3-2), the J call TRBJ2-1; TRBD2 matches 12 bases. Germline loops: CDR1 LGHDT, CDR2 YNNKEL (reference sequence). The trim removed 5 bases at V and 4 bases at J, leaving 3 bases unmatched. This CDR3 is 15 amino acids long. This CDR3 reads CASSKLAGGYNEQFF. The part of the CDR3 DNA that was read is TGTGCCAGCAGCAAACTAGCGGGGGGTTACAATGAG.